These 28 T cell receptor beta chains originate from one sample sequenced in a study of blood T cell repertoires in COVID-19. The assay was immunoSEQ multiplex PCR, and TCRdb's table has in-frame clones only and misses some. Among about 130,000 clones listed, just under 85% were seen once. Sequenced sample: PBMCs or T cells enriched from blood (not recorded which). The receptor source for this set is a man aged 45 to 65 who had recovered from COVID-19.

The chain couples TRBV29-1 to TRBJ1-4, with 10 bases matching TRBD1. The CDR3 length is 13 residues. Trimming at V came to 3 bases and at J to 5 bases, leaving 0 bases not matched to a gene. The germline CDR1 and CDR2 sequences are SQVTM and ANQGSEA. The CDR3 bases are TGCAGCGTTGAGGGACAGGGGAATGAAAAACTGTTTTTT. Its translation: CSVEGQGNEKLFF.

The V and J genes are TRBV7-2 and TRBJ2-5; perhaps TRBD1 as D (5 bases). The ends were cut back, 1 base at V and 2 bases at J, with 11 bases in the middle. Germline values: CDR1 SGHTA, CDR2 FQGNSA. The CDR3 has 15 residues. Written as DNA, the CDR3 is TGTGCCAGCAGCTTAGACCCAGGGCCTCAAGAGACCCAGTACTTC. Its protein is CASSLDPGPQETQYF.

The genes are TRBV9 and TRBJ2-5; a weak D match, TRBD1 (5 bases). In germline, CDR1 is SGDLS, CDR2 YYNGEE. The CDR3 sequence is 17 residues long. Trimming removed 1 base at V and 3 bases at J, with 19 bases between. CDR3 loop: CASSVSPAAGNKETQYF. The CDR3 DNA reads TGTGCCAGCAGCGTATCGCCTGCGGCAGGGAACAAAGAGACCCAGTACTTC.

V is TRBV19 and J is TRBJ1-5, with 9 bases that match TRBD1. This CDR3 has 15 residues. The V gene end was trimmed by 0 bases and the J gene end by 7 bases; junction bases not matched to a gene: 4. Germline CDR1 reads LNHDA; CDR2 reads SQIVND (reference sequence). In DNA, the CDR3 is TGTGCCAGTAGTATAGAGGACAGGGGTAGGCAGCCCCAGCATTTT. This gives the protein CASSIEDRGRQPQHF.

For the CDR3, the DNA is TGTGCCACCAGCAGAGATTTATTGACAGGGGTGTGGGGTTCACCCCTCCACTTT. Translated: CATSRDLLTGVWGSPLHF. The chain is built from TRBV15 and TRBJ1-6; 8 bases match TRBD1. CDR3 length: 18 residues. Trimming at V came to 0 bases and at J to 9 bases, leaving 13 bases not matched to a gene. In germline, CDR1 is LNHNV, CDR2 YYDKDF (reference sequence).

This chain joins TRBV6-5 and TRBJ1-3, with a possible D match to TRBD1 (6 bases). V was pared by 9 bases and J by 3 bases, with 18 bases between. The CDR3 is 15 residues long. In germline, CDR1 is MNHEY, CDR2 SVGAGI. Written as DNA, the CDR3 is TGTGCCAGTTATCTAGGGGGGGCAGGTGGAAACACCATATATTTT. Encoded protein: CASYLGGAGGNTIYF.

The V gene is TRBV5-1, the J gene TRBJ2-4; no reliable D call. The CDR3 sequence is 15 residues long. Trimming took 0 bases from V and 3 from J, leaving 10 bases between them. Germline-derived CDR1 and CDR2 are SGHRS and YFSETQ. As DNA, the CDR3 is TGCGCCAGCAGCTTGGCCAGAGGTTTCAAAAACATTCAGTACTTC. Its protein product is CASSLARGFKNIQYF.

The chain employs TRBV3-1 (or the pseudogene TRBV3-2) and TRBJ1-2; a weak D match, TRBD1 (5 bases). This CDR3 spans 14 amino acids. The germline V gene encodes CDR1 LGHDT and CDR2 YNNKEL (reference sequence). Trimming left V 3 bases short and J 4 bases short, with 12 bases between. CDR3 region: CASSQDTGVYGYTF. CDR3 DNA sequence: TGTGCCAGCAGCCAGGACACAGGAGTCTATGGCTACACCTTC.

This clone was picked up one time. The chain links TRBV5-5 to TRBJ1-5; D might be TRBD1 (5 bases). V lost 5 bases and J 2 bases, leaving 14 bases between the germline ends. This CDR3 contains 15 residues. Germline V gene lookup returns CDR1 SGHKS and CDR2 YYEKEE (reference sequence). CDR3 nucleotide sequence: TGTGCCAGCAGTTTGACTCAGGGTGGCAATCAGCCCCAGCATTTT. This encodes CASSLTQGGNQPQHF.

The chain couples TRBV18 to TRBJ1-2; 8 bases fit TRBD1. Losses at the gene ends were 0 bases for V and 7 bases for J; bases not matched to a gene: 7. CDR3 length: 15 amino acids. Germline CDR1 is KGHSH and CDR2 is LQKENI. CDR3 sequence (DNA): TGTGCCAGCTCACCACCGGGACAGGCGTCGGGTGGCTACACCTTC. It codes for CASSPPGQASGGYTF. Variable domain in full (rest from reference TRBV18 and TRBJ1-2): NAGVMQNPRHLVRRRGQEARLRCSPMKGHSHVYWYRQLPEEGLKFMVYLQKENIIDESGMPKERFSAEFPKEGPSILRIQQVVRGDSAAYFCASSPPGQASGGYTFGSGTRLTVV.

This clone was detected only once. J is TRBJ2-7 and V is TRBV7-8, with a weak D call TRBD2 (5 bases). Trimming cost V 2 bases and J 5 bases, with 13 bases left between them. CDR1 and CDR2 (germline): SGHVS, FQNEAQ. The CDR3 runs to 14 residues. In DNA, the CDR3 is TGTGCCAGCAGCTTATTGGCTAGCTACAACGAGCAGTACTTC. Residues: CASSLLASYNEQYF.

The chain uses TRBV7-9 and TRBJ2-1; D ambiguous. The CDR3 length is 15 residues. CDR1 and CDR2 (germline): SEHNR, FQNEAQ (reference sequence). With 3 bases removed from V and 0 bases from J, the gap between germline ends came to 9 bases. The CDR3 reads CASSFSQSSYNEQFF. CDR3 sequence (DNA): TGTGCCAGCAGCTTCTCACAGAGCTCCTACAATGAGCAGTTCTTC.

This chain uses TRBV19 with TRBJ1-6, with TRBD1 as a possible D gene (6 bases). CDR1 LNHDA and CDR2 SQIVND come from the germline V gene (reference sequence). The V end lost 1 base, the J end lost 7 bases, and 11 bases lay between the germline ends. The CDR3 covers 15 residues. For the CDR3, the DNA is TGTGCCAGTAGTATAGCCCGGACAGTCAATTCACCCCTCCACTTT. Amino acid sequence: CASSIARTVNSPLHF.

The chain employs TRBV9 and TRBJ2-2; TRBD1 matches 7 bases. The CDR3 loop spans 13 amino acids. With V trimmed by 1 base and J by 7 bases, 1 base remained unmatched. The germline V gene encodes CDR1 SGDLS and CDR2 YYNGEE. The CDR3 loop reads CASSVTGVGELFF. DNA of the CDR3: TGTGCCAGCAGCGTAACAGGGGTCGGGGAGCTGTTTTTT.

The chain has TRBV7-6 and TRBJ1-6; possibly TRBD1 for D (5 bases). V shed 0 bases and J shed 9 bases, with 12 bases lying between them. CDR1 and CDR2 from the germline V gene are SGHVS and FNYEAQ. This CDR3 region has 15 residues. CDR3 in DNA: TGTGCCAGCAGCTTAGCGGGGCAGGGAGGTTCACCCCTCCACTTT. It is translated as CASSLAGQGGSPLHF. Variable domain in full (rest from reference TRBV7-6 and TRBJ1-6): GAGVSQSPRYKVTKRGQDVALRCDPISGHVSLYWYRQALGQGPEFLTYFNYEAQQDKSGLPNDRFSAERPEGSISTLTIQRTEQRDSAMYRCASSLAGQGGSPLHFGNGTRLTVT.

The V and J genes are TRBV10-2 and TRBJ1-6, with 10 bases fitting TRBD1. Looked up from germline, CDR1 is WSHSY and CDR2 is SAAADI. CDR3 length: 17 amino acids. Trimming took 6 bases from V and 8 from J; bases not matched to a gene: 13. The CDR3 DNA is TGCGCCAGCAGCGAACGGGGGGGGACAGGGGCTGATTCACCCCTCCACTTT. Translation: CASSERGGTGADSPLHF.

The genes are TRBV7-3 and TRBJ2-2, with 9 bases matching TRBD2. The CDR3 extends over 16 amino acids. CDR1 is SGHTA, CDR2 FQGTGA, per germline. The junction had 8 bases not matched to a gene; V was cut back by 5 bases and J by 4 bases. CDR3 protein: CASSLWRGGPTGELFF. The CDR3 DNA is TGTGCCAGCAGCCTTTGGCGGGGGGGCCCCACCGGGGAGCTGTTTTTT.

This sequence joins TRBV28 and TRBJ1-1, with D perhaps TRBD1 (6 bases). The CDR3 length is 12 residues. Trimming removed 5 bases from V and 11 bases from J, with 15 bases in between. Per germline, CDR1 MDHEN and CDR2 SYDVKM. CDR3 DNA: TGTGCCAGCAGTATCCAGGGGTTGGGGGCTTTCTTT. This gives the protein CASSIQGLGAFF.

The chain joins TRBV6-5 to TRBJ2-7; TRBD1 agrees at 7 bases. CDR1 is MNHEY, CDR2 SVGAGI, per germline. J gave up 2 bases and V 3 bases, and 7 bases lay outside the gene matches. The CDR3 length is 15 residues. This chain's CDR3 is CASSYNPQGAYEQYF. Here the CDR3 DNA reads TGTGCCAGCAGTTATAATCCGCAGGGGGCCTACGAGCAGTACTTC.

V gene TRBV5-1 combines with J gene TRBJ1-2; 8 bases fit TRBD1. The V gene end was trimmed by 0 bases and the J gene end by 6 bases; junction bases not matched to a gene: 13. This CDR3 is built from 17 residues. Germline V lookup: CDR1 SGHRS, CDR2 YFSETQ. CDR3 residues: CASSLATSRGQANGYTF. As DNA, the CDR3 is TGCGCCAGCAGCTTGGCCACGTCCCGGGGACAGGCTAATGGCTACACCTTC.

The gene calls are TRBV6-4 and TRBJ1-5; D uncertain. Trimming took off 3 bases at V and 2 bases at J, with 8 bases between the two ends. The CDR3 length is 14 residues. CDR1 is MRHNA, CDR2 SNTAGT, per germline. The CDR3 here is CASSEVSGNQPQHF. The CDR3 DNA follows: TGTGCCAGCAGTGAAGTGAGCGGCAATCAGCCCCAGCATTTT.

The CDR3 region has the DNA TGCGCCAGCAGCCTTTTAGGGGGCGCGACACCCCTCCACTTT. The encoded protein is CASSLLGGATPLHF. The gene calls are TRBV5-1 and TRBJ1-6; TRBD1 matches at 7 bases. Per the germline V gene, CDR1 is SGHRS and CDR2 is YFSETQ. V lost 4 bases to trimming and J lost 11 bases; unmatched junction nucleotides: 9. The CDR3 is 14 amino acids.

The chain carries TRBV27 and TRBJ2-4; 7 bases are shared with TRBD2. The ends lost 5 bases at V and 1 base at J; junction bases unmatched: 5. From germline, CDR1 is MNHEY and CDR2 SMNVEV (reference sequence). The CDR3 consists of 15 residues. Here the CDR3 reads CASSDTSVAKNIQYF. CDR3 DNA sequence: TGTGCCAGCAGTGATACTAGCGTGGCCAAAAACATTCAGTACTTC.

The sample holds a few counts of this clone. The rearrangement uses TRBV10-3 and TRBJ1-1, with TRBD1 as a possible D gene (6 bases). Looked up from germline, CDR1 is ENHRY and CDR2 is SYGVKD. Trimming cost V 5 bases and J 4 bases, with 17 bases left between them. The CDR3 length is 15 residues. This chain's CDR3 is CAISSAQGEGTEAFF. DNA of the CDR3: TGTGCCATCAGTTCAGCACAGGGAGAGGGCACTGAAGCTTTCTTT.

This clone was counted a few times. The chain combines TRBV11-2 with TRBJ2-1; 10 bases are a match to TRBD2. CDR1 is SGHAT and CDR2 is FQNNGV in the germline V gene. Trimming took 3 bases from V and 3 from J; bases not matched to a gene: 2. The CDR3 is 15 residues long. The CDR3 coding sequence is TGTGCCAGCAGCTTCGGGACTAGCGACTACAATGAGCAGTTCTTC. Translating gives CASSFGTSDYNEQFF.

The chain uses TRBV4-3 and TRBJ1-1; D remains ambiguous. Germline V gene lookup returns CDR1 LGHNA and CDR2 YSLEER. The CDR3 loop spans 15 amino acids. V gave up 1 base and J gave up 4 bases, with 13 bases separating them. The chain's CDR3 is CASSQVGTRGTEAFF. The CDR3 coding sequence is TGCGCCAGCAGCCAAGTGGGCACCCGGGGCACTGAAGCTTTCTTT.

V and J are TRBV30 and TRBJ2-1; D gene unclear. The V gene lost 8 bases and the J gene lost 9 bases, with 11 bases spanning the gap. The germline V gene encodes CDR1 GTSNPN and CDR2 SVGIG (reference sequence). This CDR3 spans 10 amino acids. The CDR3: CALSPPEQFF. For the CDR3, the DNA is TGTGCCCTCTCCCCCCCTGAGCAGTTCTTC.

This clone was found once. The genes are TRBV7-2 and TRBJ2-7, with TRBD2 identical over 13 bases. CDR3 length: 15 residues. CDR1 is SGHTA and CDR2 is FQGNSA in the germline V gene. The trim removed 6 bases at V and 5 bases at J, leaving 7 bases unmatched. This chain's CDR3 is CASRLLAGGPHEQYF. The CDR3 nucleotides are TGTGCCAGCAGACTACTAGCGGGGGGGCCCCACGAGCAGTACTTC.